Shown below are 4 T cell receptor beta chains from a single sample sequenced in a study of OX40 agonist ivuxolimab in advanced cancers. Repertoires were generated with immunoSEQ multiplex PCR, while TCRdb's copy carries only in-frame clones and drops some. This sample has 90,000 or so clones, with about 92% found just once. The specimen was CD4+ or CD8+ T cells sorted from blood, collected in a trial of the OX40 agonist ivuxolimab. These TCRs come from an adult with an advanced solid tumor such as melanoma, head and neck, liver or kidney cancer.

The rearrangement joins TRBV2 to TRBJ1-2, with TRBD1 matching over 9 bases. The J segment lost 2 bases and the V segment lost 4 bases, leaving 5 bases of the junction unmatched. There are 15 residues in the CDR3. CDR1 is SNHLY, CDR2 FYNNEI, per germline. The CDR3 loop is CASSAGTGSNYGYTF. The CDR3 region has the DNA TGTGCCAGCAGTGCAGGGACAGGGAGCAACTATGGCTACACCTTC. Using reference TRBV2 and TRBJ1-2 for the parts outside the CDR3, the full variable domain is EPEVTQTPSHQVTQMGQEVILRCVPISNHLYFYWYRQILGQKVEFLVSFYNNEISEKSEIFDDQFSVERPDGSNFTLKIRSTKLEDSAMYFCASSAGTGSNYGYTFGSGTRLTVV.

The chain couples TRBV28 to TRBJ2-1, with 8 bases that match TRBD1. With 1 base clipped from V and 5 bases from J, the junction kept 10 bases outside the gene matches. CDR1 and CDR2 (germline): MDHEN, SYDVKM. The CDR3 consists of 17 residues. CDR3 DNA: TGTGCCAGCAGTTTATTTAAAGAGGACAGGGTACACAATGAGCAGTTCTTC. Its protein is CASSLFKEDRVHNEQFF.

For the CDR3, the DNA is TGTGCCAGCAGTCCGACCCGTGGGTCTGGTGAAAAACTGTTTTTT. Protein product: CASSPTRGSGEKLFF. This chain connects TRBV6-5 to TRBJ1-4, with D unresolved. The ends were cut back, 5 bases at V and 7 bases at J, with 17 bases in the middle. This CDR3 contains 15 residues. Germline V lookup: CDR1 MNHEY, CDR2 SVGAGI.

V usage is TRBV6-6 and J usage is TRBJ2-7; possible D gene TRBD1, 6 bases. The germline V gene has CDR1 MNHNY and CDR2 SVGAGI (reference sequence). Trimming pared 8 bases from V and 1 base from J, leaving 9 bases between. CDR3 length: 12 amino acids. The CDR3 here is CASQGLSYEQYF. CDR3 nucleotide sequence: TGTGCCAGCCAGGGGTTGTCCTACGAGCAGTACTTC.